Sequencing of this T cell receptor (beta chain) was carried out in a study of blood T cell repertoires in COVID-19. Study-wide background: Some COVID-19 samples were acute and others convalescent; all came from the United States, Italy and Spain. T cells, B-cell-depleted T cells, or PBMCs provided the cDNA or gDNA that served as material.

In the authors' methods: How many nucleated cells were present was estimated from reference gene primer amplification. Sequencing used immunoSEQ multiplex PCR; TCRdb keeps in-frame clones, though not all of them. The V and J calls and clone size are taken from that table; D and trimming were inferred from the DNA. In the table there are about 200,000 clones, roughly nine tenths of which are singletons. V lost 6 bases to trimming and J lost 5 bases; unmatched junction nucleotides: 9. This CDR3 region has 15 residues. CDR1 is LNHDA, CDR2 SQIVND, per germline (reference sequence). The chain uses TRBV19 and TRBJ1-5, with 8 bases that match TRBD1. The specimen sequenced was peripheral blood. The source of this sequence is a woman between 50 and 59 years old with acute or convalescent COVID-19. The CDR3, as DNA: TGTGCCAGTAGGACCCAGGGGGCCCGTGATCAGCCCCAGCATTTT. Its protein is CASRTQGARDQPQHF.